Listed here are 3 T cell receptor beta chains from one sample, sequenced in a study of blood T cell repertoires in COVID-19. Assay used: immunoSEQ multiplex PCR; TCRdb lists only in-frame clones, some missing. The sample has about 210,000 clones; 80% are singletons. Sequenced material: peripheral blood. Receptors were obtained from a human donor in a cohort sampled during active COVID-19.

The rearrangement joins TRBV2 to TRBJ2-5; D gene uncertain. CDR3 size: 13 residues. Deletions cut 3 bases from V and 1 base from J, with 6 bases between. The germline V gene has CDR1 SNHLY and CDR2 FYNNEI. DNA for the CDR3: TGTGCCAGCAGTGATCTTCCCCAAGAGACCCAGTACTTC. Residues: CASSDLPQETQYF.

The V call is TRBV19, the J call TRBJ2-1; D is perhaps TRBD1 (6 bases). Germline V gene sequence: CDR1 LNHDA, CDR2 SQIVND (reference sequence). Trimming cost V 5 bases and J 6 bases, with 23 bases left between them. CDR3 length equals 17 residues. Here the CDR3 reads CASSPQGQPGNFNEQFF. Here the CDR3 DNA reads TGTGCCAGTAGTCCTCAGGGACAACCGGGGAACTTCAATGAGCAGTTCTTC.

This clone was observed a single time. V usage is TRBV19 and J usage is TRBJ1-6; D possibly corresponds to TRBD1 (5 bases). Trimming removed 5 bases at V and 10 bases at J, with 12 bases between. This CDR3 region has 13 residues. The germline V gene has CDR1 LNHDA and CDR2 SQIVND (reference sequence). CDR3 nucleotides: TGTGCCAGTAGTCAGGGTGGTAGGTCACCCCTCCACTTT. Residues: CASSQGGRSPLHF.